The entry below describes one TCR beta chain. Its antigen is undetermined. Coverage ceases 3 residues before the CDR3 finishes, and the germline J gene fills in the end. The CDR3 is 14 amino acids. Germline trimming cut 4 bases from V and 1 base from J; bases unmatched to any gene: 4. CDR1 is SGHRS, CDR2 YFSETQ, per germline. immunoSEQ multiplex PCR used an average of about 1.3 ug genomic DNA. Libraries were prepared by immunoSEQ multiplex PCR; TCRdb keeps only in-frame clonotypes and omits some of them. This sample's table has 15,000 to 20,000 clones. These data come from a study of T cells in women clearing cervical HPV infection. Study summary: No precancer developed; the control's incident HPV16 infection cleared within 12 months.

Study observations and caveats: Controls had more TRBV6-7 (0.16%) than cases (roughly 0.11%).

Cervical HPV DNA detected by MY09/MY11 PCR, typed by dot-blot. Source material: blood buffy coat. The chain uses TRBV5-1 and TRBJ1-2; TRBD1 aligns across 7 bases. The sequence was obtained from a woman between 18 and 70 years old with a cervical HPV16 infection that either progressed to CIN3+ or cleared (not recorded which). The CDR3 spells CASSRDSLNYGYTF. CDR3 DNA (partial): TGCGCCAGCAGCCGGGACAGTCTTAACTATGGC.